The clone carrying this T cell receptor beta chain appeared many times. These data are taken from a study of T cells after yellow fever vaccination. TCRdb reprocessed the 5' RACE reads with MiXCR, giving one entry per CDR3 protein. The sample shows some 110,000 distinct CDR3 sequences, 6% to 8% of them seen only once. Trimming cost V 4 bases and J 1 base; bases outside gene matches: 19. From germline, CDR1 is LGHNA and CDR2 YNFKEQ. This CDR3 has 22 amino acids. The sequencing used CD4+ T cells sorted from PBMCs, collected roughly 10 days after the first yellow fever vaccination. The sequence came from a young man who received the YFV17D yellow fever vaccine. V gene TRBV4-2 combines with J gene TRBJ2-6; the match to TRBD1 covers 10 bases. The CDR3 coding sequence is TGTGCCAGCAGCCGGGGGGACCGGGACAGGGGTCTGCATTTGTCTGGGGCCAACGTCCTGACTTTC. Translating it yields CASSRGDRDRGLHLSGANVLTF.